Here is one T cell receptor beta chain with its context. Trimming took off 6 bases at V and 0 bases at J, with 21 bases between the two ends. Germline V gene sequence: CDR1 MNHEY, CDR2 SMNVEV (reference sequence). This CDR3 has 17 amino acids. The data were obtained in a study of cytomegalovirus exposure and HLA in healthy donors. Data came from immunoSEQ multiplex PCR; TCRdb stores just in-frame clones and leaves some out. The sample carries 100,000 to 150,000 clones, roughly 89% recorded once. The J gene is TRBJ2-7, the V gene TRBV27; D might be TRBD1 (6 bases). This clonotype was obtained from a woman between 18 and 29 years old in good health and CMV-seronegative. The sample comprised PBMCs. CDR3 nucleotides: TGTGCCAGCAGCCCCAGGGCGCCGGGACACAGCTCCTACGAGCAGTACTTC. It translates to CASSPRAPGHSSYEQYF.